This T cell receptor beta chain emerged from a study of shared clonotypes between healthy human individuals. Study-level points and caveats: Non-shared clonotypes showed lower generation probabilities than clonotypes common to all four donors.

Turning to this clone: Antigen unknown.

The V end lost 7 bases, the J end lost 1 base, and 20 bases lay between the germline ends. The CDR3 spans 17 residues. The germline V gene encodes CDR1 LNHDA and CDR2 SQIVND (reference sequence). Naive CD8 cells lacked CD45RO and underwent positive selection for CCR7, leaving out terminally differentiated effector memory CD45RA+ cells. Clones were read by immunoSEQ multiplex PCR, and TCRdb kept only the in-frame ones, dropping some. The table has about 2.1 million clones, about 92% seen once. The rearrangement links TRBV19 to TRBJ2-1, with TRBD2 as a possible D gene (5 bases). This TCR came from a man aged 18 to 30 in good health. Some clones in this sample may be carry-over from other donors' samples. The sequencing input was naive CD8+ T cells from PBMCs. The CDR3 reads CASTAEGNGISYNEQFF. Written as DNA, the CDR3 is TGTGCCAGTACCGCAGAGGGAAACGGGATATCCTACAATGAGCAGTTCTTC.